This TCR beta chain derives from a study of blood T cell repertoires in COVID-19. Study-wide context: Sources were T cells, B-cell-depleted T cells, or PBMCs; the material itself was cDNA or gDNA.

This CDR3 contains 15 residues. Germline lookup yields CDR1 SGHKS and CDR2 YYEKEE (reference sequence). Trimming cost V 2 bases and J 6 bases, with 15 bases left between them. Clones were read by immunoSEQ multiplex PCR, and TCRdb kept only the in-frame ones, dropping some. The sample has 85,000 to 100,000 clones; around 90% are singletons. Followed longitudinally, the Seattle patients had been enrolled during active infection. Sequences were obtained from peripheral blood. J is TRBJ1-5 and V is TRBV5-5; no clear D gene. The clonotype comes from a man between 50 and 59 years old with COVID-19, enrolled during active disease. Here the CDR3 DNA reads TGTGCCAGCAGCTTTGAAGGCCATGGGAGTCAGCCCCAGCATTTT. It encodes CASSFEGHGSQPQHF.